The sample holds one count of the clone carrying this T cell receptor beta chain. The antigen is unknown. Both 60 Vbeta primers and 13 Jbeta primers went into the PCR. Only in-frame clones appear in the TCRdb table, and some are missing; sequencing was by immunoSEQ multiplex PCR. The repertoire has about 130,000 clones, around 77% of them found once; the top ten carry 1.2%. V was shortened by 0 bases and J by 5 bases, with 10 bases between the two germline ends. This CDR3 is 14 amino acids long. Germline V gives CDR1 SGHAT, CDR2 FQNNGV. This sample was taken from a study of cytomegalovirus exposure and HLA in healthy donors. The study's findings and limits: Per published accounts, TCR beta sequences correctly predicted the HLA-A and HLA-B alleles of most subjects. A later analysis linked a missense DCLRE1C variant to TCR beta V- and J-gene trimming. Rarity marked most TCR sequences, yet some public TCRs occurred in many donors.

Material for sequencing was PBMCs. The sequence derives from a man aged 50-59 years in good health and CMV-seronegative. This rearrangement joins TRBV11-2 to TRBJ2-5; D gene ambiguous. The CDR3 region is CASSLEEWSETQYF. CDR3 coding DNA: TGTGCCAGCAGCTTAGAGGAGTGGTCGGAGACCCAGTACTTC.